The clone carrying this TCR beta chain was seen repeatedly, ten times or more. This CDR3 is built from 15 residues. Germline CDR1 and CDR2: MGHRA and YSYEKL. V lost 6 bases to trimming and J lost 7 bases; unmatched junction nucleotides: 7. It was RNA transcripts that yielded the amplified TCR beta CDR3 regions. Researchers ran a first-round RT-PCR on the TCR CDR3 using the HTBI primer set. TCRdb processed the multiplex PCR reads anew with MiXCR; each CDR3 protein has one entry. The table includes roughly 100,000 distinct CDR3 sequences, 47% detected once. This specimen comes from a study of T cells in Graves' hyperthyroidism and ophthalmopathy.

The sequenced sample consisted of blood. This clonotype was obtained from a man aged 35 to 55 with Graves' hyperthyroidism. This sequence joins TRBV4-1 and TRBJ2-1, with 12 bases lining up with TRBD2. The CDR3 DNA sequence: TGCGCCAGCAGGTTCGGACTAGCGGGGAGAAATGAGCAGTTCTTC. Its protein is CASRFGLAGRNEQFF.